A selection of T cell receptor beta chains follows, all from one sample in a study of T cells in Graves' hyperthyroidism and ophthalmopathy. TCRdb itself ran the multiplex PCR reads through MiXCR, one entry per CDR3 protein. Of roughly 300,000 distinct CDR3 sequences detected, 21% appear once; the ten largest clones hold over 45%. The sequencing sample was made of blood. These receptors were collected from a woman aged 45 to 65 with Graves' hyperthyroidism. Each CDR3 is given with its conserved first and last residue.

V	J	CDR3
TRBV10-2	TRBJ2-1	CASSALAGNNEQFF
TRBV11-2	TRBJ2-4	CASSLPASGGKKYF
TRBV11-2	TRBJ2-5	CASSFSVQETQYF
TRBV5-1	TRBJ2-3	CASSATGTSGGEDTQYF
TRBV5-5	TRBJ1-2	CASSLRQGAQKDGYTF
TRBV9	TRBJ1-2	CATGGIYGYTF
TRBV11-2	TRBJ2-3	CASSRLVQDTQYF
TRBV6-1	TRBJ2-5	CASSGLDTSLETQYF
TRBV5-1	TRBJ2-1	CASSLRGTSNEQFF
TRBV2	TRBJ2-1	CASSNKRIPGHEQFF
TRBV11-2	TRBJ2-3	CASSFLGGDVRDTQYF
TRBV12-3/TRBV12-4	TRBJ1-5	CASSLAPWGTGPSYSNQPQHF
TRBV2	TRBJ1-2	CASSVGRDTGYTF
TRBV3-1	TRBJ2-7	CASSQDRQAGGREQYF
TRBV7-2	TRBJ1-1	CASSSWDRNTEAFF
TRBV3-1	TRBJ2-1	CASSQPLAGNNEQFF
TRBV7-3	TRBJ2-2	CASSLTSGLHRELFF
TRBV3-1	TRBJ1-1	CASSLGRSTEAFF
TRBV11-3	TRBJ2-1	CASSLVEDEQFF
TRBV24-1	TRBJ1-2	CATSELGRGYTF
TRBV20-1	TRBJ1-3	CSASLQGPISGNTIYF
TRBV11-3	TRBJ1-5	CASSLESDRGGNQPQHF
TRBV10-2	TRBJ2-7	CASRGGQGITYEQYF
TRBV5-6	TRBJ1-5	CASSLDRGNGQPQHF
TRBV28	TRBJ1-3	CASSKSGGPAIYF
TRBV7-6	TRBJ2-2	CASSLRLAGGRNTGELFF
TRBV6-2/TRBV6-3	TRBJ2-3	CASSWGLAGGGDTQYF
TRBV19	TRBJ2-2	CASSMLGTGRSNTGELFF
TRBV27	TRBJ2-6	CASSLLTSGTGANVLTF